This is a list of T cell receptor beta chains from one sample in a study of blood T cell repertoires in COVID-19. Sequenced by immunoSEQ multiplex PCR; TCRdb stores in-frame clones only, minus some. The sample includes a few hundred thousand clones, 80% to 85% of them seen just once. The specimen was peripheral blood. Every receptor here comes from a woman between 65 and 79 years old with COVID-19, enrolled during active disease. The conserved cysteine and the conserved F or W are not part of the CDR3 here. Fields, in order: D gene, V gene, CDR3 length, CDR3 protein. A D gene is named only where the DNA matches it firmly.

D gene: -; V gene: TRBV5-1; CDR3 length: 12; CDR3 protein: ASSLDPDSTEAF
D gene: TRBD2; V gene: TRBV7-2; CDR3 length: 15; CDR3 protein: ASSLFSGRSVRETQY
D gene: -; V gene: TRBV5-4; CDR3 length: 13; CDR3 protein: ASSSSANPGETQY
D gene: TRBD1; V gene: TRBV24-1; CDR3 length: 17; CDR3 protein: ATSDLNRGRSARPDEQF
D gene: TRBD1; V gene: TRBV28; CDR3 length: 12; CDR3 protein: ASSDRGSGNTIY
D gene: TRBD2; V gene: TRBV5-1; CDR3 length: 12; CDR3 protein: ATRLAANTGELF
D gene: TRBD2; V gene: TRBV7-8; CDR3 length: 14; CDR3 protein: ASSAGSGRAIDTQY
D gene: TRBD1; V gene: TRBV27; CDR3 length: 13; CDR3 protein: ASSFNRGRDYGYT
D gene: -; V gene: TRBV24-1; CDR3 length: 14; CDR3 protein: ATRADRGAGVDTQY
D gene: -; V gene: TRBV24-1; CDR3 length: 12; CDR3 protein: ATSDGGLSYEQY
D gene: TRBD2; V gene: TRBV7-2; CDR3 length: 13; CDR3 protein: ASSGSKRDQETQY
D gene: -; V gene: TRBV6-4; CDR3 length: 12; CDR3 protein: AIKTPEANEKLF
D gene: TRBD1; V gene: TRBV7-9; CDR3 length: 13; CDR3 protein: ASSLVDRGRETQY
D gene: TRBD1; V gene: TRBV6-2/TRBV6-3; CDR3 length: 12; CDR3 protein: ASSHGQESYEQY
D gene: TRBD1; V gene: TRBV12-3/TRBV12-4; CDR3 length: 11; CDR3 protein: ASREQGARGYT
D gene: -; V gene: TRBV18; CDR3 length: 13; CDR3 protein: ASSPDSRSSYEQY
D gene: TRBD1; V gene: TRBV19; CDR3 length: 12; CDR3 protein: ASSRGTVGQPQH
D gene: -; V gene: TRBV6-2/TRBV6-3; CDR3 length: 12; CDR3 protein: ASSYRRDPDTQY
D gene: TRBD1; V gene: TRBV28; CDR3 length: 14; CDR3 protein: ASSQGQGQGEEKLF
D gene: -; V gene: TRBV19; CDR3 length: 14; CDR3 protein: ASIQGTYLPGNTIY
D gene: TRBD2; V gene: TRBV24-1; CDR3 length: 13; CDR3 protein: ATSGSGRGTDTQY
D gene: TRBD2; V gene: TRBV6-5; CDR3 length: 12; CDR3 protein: ASSILAGSDTQY
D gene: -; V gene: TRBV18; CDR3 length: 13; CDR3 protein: ASSPGLSEGYEQY
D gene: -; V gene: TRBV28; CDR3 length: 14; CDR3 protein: ASSLWGPTRNEKLF
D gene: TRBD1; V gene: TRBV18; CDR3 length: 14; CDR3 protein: ASSPFAGGANGGYT
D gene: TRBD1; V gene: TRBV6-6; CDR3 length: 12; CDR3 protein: ASSVQGLQETQY
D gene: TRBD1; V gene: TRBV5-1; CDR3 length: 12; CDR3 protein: ASTRQGLSDGYT
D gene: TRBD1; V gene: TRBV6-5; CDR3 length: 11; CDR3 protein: ASGDRGYYGYT
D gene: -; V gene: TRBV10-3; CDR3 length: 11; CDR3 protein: AISELRGNEQF
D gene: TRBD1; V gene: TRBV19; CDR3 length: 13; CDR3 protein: ASSDRGLFNQPQH
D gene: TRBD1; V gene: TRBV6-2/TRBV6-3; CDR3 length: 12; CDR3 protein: ASSWTGEAYGYT
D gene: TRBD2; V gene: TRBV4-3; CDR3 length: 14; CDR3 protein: ASSQGGLAGRDTQY
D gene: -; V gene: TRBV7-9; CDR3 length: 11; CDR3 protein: ASSPAITDTQY
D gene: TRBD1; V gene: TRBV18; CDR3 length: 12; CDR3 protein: ASSGQGSDQPQH
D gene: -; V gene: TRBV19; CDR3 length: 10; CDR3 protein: ASSPYNNEQF
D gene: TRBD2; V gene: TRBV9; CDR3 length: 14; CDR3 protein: ASSPGTSGSTDTQY
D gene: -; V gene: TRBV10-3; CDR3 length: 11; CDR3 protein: AASGQLNTEAF
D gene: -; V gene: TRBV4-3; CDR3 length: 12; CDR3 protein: ASSQEWPSYEQY
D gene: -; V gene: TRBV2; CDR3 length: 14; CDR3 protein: ASSLITGMGNQPQH
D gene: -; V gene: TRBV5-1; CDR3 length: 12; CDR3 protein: ASRPDTGLEKLF
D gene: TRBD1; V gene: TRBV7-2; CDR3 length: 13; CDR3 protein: ASSLGQGMRGGYT
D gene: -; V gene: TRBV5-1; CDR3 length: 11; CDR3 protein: ASSLTANDEQF
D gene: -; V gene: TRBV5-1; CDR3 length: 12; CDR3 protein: ASSLGGGTDTQY
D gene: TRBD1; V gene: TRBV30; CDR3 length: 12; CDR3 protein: AWSKGQGGQPQH
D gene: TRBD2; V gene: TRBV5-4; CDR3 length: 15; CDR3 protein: ASSLGPAGGRSYEQY
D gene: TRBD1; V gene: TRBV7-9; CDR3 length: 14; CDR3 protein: ASSLGTGGSNYGYT
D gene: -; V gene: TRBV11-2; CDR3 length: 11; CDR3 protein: ASSLERSNEQF